A single TCR beta chain is shown here with its context. Its antigen is not identified. An assay was performed, and its level was deep. The table came from immunoSEQ multiplex PCR; TCRdb's copy has only in-frame clones and leaves some out. Here the sample spans some 1.5 million clones, 98% being singletons. Negatively enriched CD4+ T cells were divided by CD45RA into naive and memory. This specimen comes from a study of shared clonotypes between healthy human individuals. Study conclusions and caveats: When naive CD4 clonotypes were compared across several donors, around 5% were shared. Unshared clonotypes carried lower generation probabilities than those common to all four donors.

The V end was cut by 9 bases, the J end by 4 bases, with 24 bases between. This CDR3 is built from 16 residues. Germline values: CDR1 SGHVS, CDR2 FNYEAQ. The specimen was naive CD4+ T cells sorted from blood. Subset described: CD45RA+ positively selected. The chain carries TRBV7-6 and TRBJ2-5; perhaps D is TRBD1 or TRBD2 (5 bases each). The sequence derives from a young man in good health. The DNA for the CDR3 is TGTGCCAGTAAACTTATTATCACGGGGCCTGCAGAGACCCAGTACTTC. This sequence encodes CASKLIITGPAETQYF.